A single sample gave rise to the 32 T cell receptor beta chains below, sequenced in a study of long-term antiretroviral therapy in people with HIV. An immunoSEQ assay, version v3.0, was performed at survey level. Generated by immunoSEQ multiplex PCR, the TCRdb table keeps only in-frame clones and is missing some. The profile shows tens of thousands of clones, approximately 90% of them singletons. Sequencing was performed on unsorted PBMCs, taken 1.1 years after starting antiretroviral therapy. These receptors were taken from a young man with HIV.

This sequence joins TRBV4-3 and TRBJ2-1; 13 bases are shared with TRBD2. CDR3 length: 16 residues. V was pared by 0 bases and J by 8 bases, with 4 bases of the junction left unmatched. Germline loops: CDR1 LGHNA, CDR2 YSLEER. The CDR3 here is CASSQEGTSGRDEQFF. The CDR3 region has the DNA TGCGCCAGCAGCCAAGAGGGAACTAGCGGGAGGGATGAGCAGTTCTTC.

CDR3 protein: CASSLEFNSPLHF. Written as DNA, the CDR3 is TGTGCCAGCAGCTTAGAGTTTAATTCACCCCTCCACTTT. The chain carries TRBV7-3 and TRBJ1-6, with D unresolved. This CDR3 is built from 13 residues. In germline, CDR1 is SGHTA, CDR2 FQGTGA. V lost 2 bases to trimming and J lost 6 bases, with 5 bases between them.

The V call is TRBV30, the J call TRBJ1-1; a possible D gene is TRBD1 (6 bases). This CDR3 contains 18 residues. The V gene lost 0 bases and the J gene lost 4 bases, with 24 bases spanning the gap. From germline, CDR1 is GTSNPN and CDR2 SVGIG (reference sequence). Here the CDR3 DNA reads TGTGCCTGGAGTGTAATGGGGGGCGGATTCTACATTTCCACTGAAGCTTTCTTT. As protein: CAWSVMGGGFYISTEAFF.

V usage is TRBV30 and J usage is TRBJ1-2; tentatively, D is TRBD1 (6 bases). The germline V gene has CDR1 GTSNPN and CDR2 SVGIG (reference sequence). This CDR3 has 12 amino acids. Trimming pared 3 bases from V and 7 bases from J, leaving 12 bases between. As DNA, the CDR3 is TGTGCCTGGAGCAAACAGGGTTTTGGCTACACCTTC. Translation: CAWSKQGFGYTF. The variable domain in full, completed from reference TRBV30 and TRBJ1-2, reads SQTIHQWPATLVQPVGSPLSLECTVEGTSNPNLYWYRQAAGRGLQLLFYSVGIGQISSEVPQNLSASRPQDRQFILSSKKLLLSDSGFYLCAWSKQGFGYTFGSGTRLTVV.

The count of this clone is one. The chain combines TRBV14 with TRBJ2-5; D remains unclear. The CDR3 consists of 12 residues. Per the germline V gene, CDR1 is SGHDN and CDR2 is FVKESK. Trimming left V 4 bases short and J 5 bases short, with 8 bases between. CDR3 nucleotide sequence: TGTGCCAGCAGCCCTCAGAGGGAGACCCAGTACTTC. This codes for CASSPQRETQYF.

The V and J genes are TRBV18 and TRBJ1-1; TRBD1 matches at 8 bases. Per the germline V gene, CDR1 is KGHSH and CDR2 is LQKENI. The V segment lost 6 bases and the J segment 1 base; nucleotides outside the gene matches: 4. This CDR3 contains 14 residues. CDR3 in DNA: TGTGCCAGCTCGCGACAGGGGCAGAACACTGAAGCTTTCTTT. Amino acid sequence: CASSRQGQNTEAFF.

The gene calls are TRBV10-3 and TRBJ2-2; D may be TRBD2 (6 bases). V lost 10 bases and J 0 bases, leaving 15 bases between the germline ends. From germline, CDR1 is ENHRY and CDR2 SYGVKD. The CDR3 length is 15 residues. CDR3 loop: CASRSGDANTGELFF. Here the CDR3 DNA reads TGTGCCAGTAGGTCGGGGGATGCGAACACCGGGGAGCTGTTTTTT.

This chain links TRBV18 with TRBJ1-1; perhaps TRBD1 as D (5 bases). Germline CDR1 is KGHSH and CDR2 is LQKENI. This CDR3 comprises 14 residues. Trimming shortened V by 6 bases and J by 2 bases, and 13 bases separated the two germline ends. For the CDR3, the DNA is TGTGCCAGCTCGTCGACAGAGCATAACACTGAAGCTTTCTTT. Protein: CASSSTEHNTEAFF.

The genes are TRBV18 and TRBJ2-4, with D perhaps being TRBD1 or TRBD2 (5 bases each). The CDR3 is made up of 13 amino acids. V lost 6 bases, J lost 2 bases, and 8 bases lay in between. The germline V gene has CDR1 KGHSH and CDR2 LQKENI. The CDR3 is CASSPGPKNIQYF. The CDR3, as DNA: TGTGCCAGCTCTCCGGGACCCAAAAACATTCAGTACTTC.

J is TRBJ2-7 and V is TRBV7-9; D gene unclear. There are 12 residues in the CDR3. V gave up 5 bases and J gave up 3 bases, with 8 bases separating them. The V gene's germline CDR1 is SEHNR and CDR2 FQNEAQ (reference sequence). This chain's CDR3 is CASSPRGYEQYF. The CDR3 DNA is TGTGCCAGCAGCCCCAGAGGCTACGAGCAGTACTTC.

With respect to this clone: One junction end disagrees with the germline gene, perhaps due to a read error. The CDR3 DNA reads TGTGCCAGCAGTGACTCCCATACAGGCTCCTTT. Translated, it gives CASSDSHTGSF. The chain joins TRBV2 to TRBJ1-1; possibly TRBD1 for D (5 bases). The CDR3 extends over 11 amino acids. Looked up from germline, CDR1 is SNHLY and CDR2 is FYNNEI.

The chain links TRBV27 to TRBJ2-7, with D uncertain. In germline, CDR1 is MNHEY, CDR2 SMNVEV (reference sequence). Trimming shortened V by 6 bases and J by 4 bases, and 13 bases separated the two germline ends. The CDR3 sequence is 13 residues long. In DNA, the CDR3 is TGTGCCAGCAGCTATTCGGCCCTTTACGAGCAGTACTTC. Translation gives CASSYSALYEQYF.

CDR3 nucleotides: TGCAGCGTTGAAAGGCGGACAGGGACCTACGAGCAGTACTTC. It is translated as CSVERRTGTYEQYF. The rearrangement links TRBV29-1 to TRBJ2-7; TRBD1 matches at 8 bases. Trimming took 2 bases from V and 2 from J; bases not matched to a gene: 5. Germline CDR1 SQVTM, CDR2 ANQGSEA. This CDR3 is built from 14 residues.

A single count supports this clone. The chain is built from TRBV19 and TRBJ2-3, with 8 bases fitting TRBD1. The CDR3 spans 16 residues. V shed 1 base, J shed 2 bases, and the junction held 5 bases outside the gene matches. Per germline, CDR1 LNHDA and CDR2 SQIVND (reference sequence). The chain's CDR3 is CASSIGDRIYTDTQYF. For the CDR3, the DNA is TGTGCCAGTAGTATAGGGGACAGGATTTACACAGATACGCAGTATTTT.

The rearrangement uses TRBV4-1 and TRBJ2-7; 7 nucleotides agree with TRBD2. The germline V gene encodes CDR1 MGHRA and CDR2 YSYEKL. With V trimmed by 4 bases and J by 7 bases, 19 bases remained unmatched. CDR3 length: 17 residues. The chain's CDR3 is CASSPLHLAEMPREQYF. The CDR3 bases are TGCGCCAGCAGCCCACTTCACCTAGCGGAAATGCCCCGGGAGCAGTACTTC.

J is TRBJ1-5 and V is TRBV2, with D uncertain. The CDR3 has 16 amino acids. Germline V CDR1 and CDR2: SNHLY, FYNNEI. The V end was cut by 1 base, the J end by 2 bases, with 12 bases between. DNA for the CDR3: TGTGCCAGCAGTGAAGTGGTGGGTGGAGGCAATCAGCCCCAGCATTTT. Protein sequence: CASSEVVGGGNQPQHF.

The gene calls are TRBV5-4 and TRBJ2-1; a weak D match, TRBD2 (6 bases). V shed 0 bases and J shed 0 bases, with 10 bases lying between them. The germline V gene has CDR1 SGHNT and CDR2 YYREEE (reference sequence). The length of the CDR3 is 16 residues. CDR3 residues: CASSLAGGHSYNEQFF. In nucleotides, the CDR3 is TGTGCCAGCAGCTTGGCCGGAGGGCACTCCTACAATGAGCAGTTCTTC.

This clone was counted a few times. The V gene is TRBV19, the J gene TRBJ1-1, with D possibly TRBD1 on 5 matching bases. CDR1 is LNHDA and CDR2 is SQIVND in the germline V gene (reference sequence). V lost 3 bases and J 0 bases, leaving 8 bases between the germline ends. CDR3 length: 14 residues. CDR3 in DNA: TGTGCCAGTAGTATGTGGGGGTTGAACACTGAAGCTTTCTTT. The encoded protein is CASSMWGLNTEAFF.

J is TRBJ1-1 and V is TRBV11-2; D is undetermined. This CDR3 has 13 amino acids. CDR1 is SGHAT, CDR2 FQNNGV, per germline. Trimming stripped 2 bases from V and 1 base from J, with 5 bases between. CDR3 sequence: CASSLWENTEAFF. The CDR3 DNA sequence: TGTGCCAGCAGCTTATGGGAGAACACTGAAGCTTTCTTT.

The chain couples TRBV9 to TRBJ2-2, with TRBD1 matching 7 bases. The ends lost 0 bases at V and 6 bases at J; junction bases unmatched: 8. This CDR3 region has 16 residues. Germline V gene data show CDR1 as SGDLS and CDR2 as YYNGEE. The CDR3 loop is CASSVEGARNPGELFF. Here the CDR3 DNA reads TGTGCCAGCAGCGTAGAGGGGGCGCGCAACCCCGGGGAGCTGTTTTTT.

Written as DNA, the CDR3 is TGTGCCAGCAACCCCAGGGGGGCCGGGGAGCTGTTTTTT. Translation: CASNPRGAGELFF. The chain combines TRBV7-9 with TRBJ2-2; D might be TRBD1 (7 bases). The CDR3 sequence is 13 residues long. Germline assignment: CDR1 SEHNR and CDR2 FQNEAQ (reference sequence). Trimming cost V 7 bases and J 6 bases, with 12 bases left between them. The whole variable domain, remainder taken from reference TRBV7-9 and TRBJ2-2, is DTGVSQNPRHKITKRGQNVTFRCDPISEHNRLYWYRQTLGQGPEFLTYFQNEAQLEKSRLLSDRFSAERPKGSFSTLEIQRTEQGDSAMYLCASNPRGAGELFFGEGSRLTVL.

The chain joins TRBV5-1 to TRBJ1-6; a weak D match, TRBD1 (6 bases). The CDR3 has 15 amino acids. Germline assignment: CDR1 SGHRS and CDR2 YFSETQ. The V and J ends lost 0 bases and 7 bases respectively, with 11 bases between them. Written as DNA, the CDR3 is TGCGCCAGCAGCTTGGATATCGACAGGAATTCACCCCTCCACTTT. Residues: CASSLDIDRNSPLHF.

This chain connects TRBV18 to TRBJ2-1; TRBD2 agrees at 14 bases. The CDR3 has 16 amino acids. The V segment lost 3 bases and the J segment 2 bases; nucleotides outside the gene matches: 0. The germline V gene encodes CDR1 KGHSH and CDR2 LQKENI. The CDR3 sequence: CASSPTSGGAYNEQFF. In DNA form, the CDR3 reads TGTGCCAGCTCACCGACTAGCGGGGGGGCCTACAATGAGCAGTTCTTC.

The genes are TRBV27 and TRBJ1-1, with 8 bases identical to TRBD1. CDR1 and CDR2 (germline): MNHEY, SMNVEV (reference sequence). This CDR3 contains 15 residues. V shed 5 bases and J 3 bases; nucleotides not matched to a gene: 8. CDR3 sequence reads: CASSGGTGRHTEAFF. DNA for the CDR3: TGTGCCAGCAGTGGGGGGACAGGTCGACACACTGAAGCTTTCTTT.

This clone occurred a few times. The chain's CDR3 is CAIKAPGQGDHSYEQYF. The CDR3 DNA is TGTGCCATCAAGGCGCCGGGACAGGGAGATCACTCCTACGAGCAGTACTTC. The J gene is TRBJ2-7, the V gene TRBV10-3; 9 bases are shared with TRBD1. Germline CDR1 is ENHRY and CDR2 is SYGVKD. The CDR3 runs 17 residues. V shed 7 bases and J 0 bases; nucleotides not matched to a gene: 13.

The chain links TRBV6-4 to TRBJ1-1; 11 nucleotides line up with TRBD1. V dropped 6 bases and J dropped 5; count of bases not matched to a gene: 2. CDR1 and CDR2 (germline): MRHNA, SNTAGT. The CDR3 extends over 13 amino acids. CDR3 nucleotide sequence: TGTGCCAGCAGGGGACAGGGGGGGACTGAAGCTTTCTTT. This sequence encodes CASRGQGGTEAFF.

The chain is built from TRBV9 and TRBJ2-3; D remains ambiguous. CDR3 length: 14 residues. Germline lookup yields CDR1 SGDLS and CDR2 YYNGEE. V dropped 7 bases and J dropped 0 bases, with 12 bases sitting between them. CDR3 region: CASEEVRSTDTQYF. DNA for the CDR3: TGTGCCAGCGAAGAGGTGCGAAGCACAGATACGCAGTATTTT.

This chain joins TRBV13 and TRBJ2-7; TRBD1 might be the D (5 bases). The length of the CDR3 is 13 residues. V lost 0 bases to trimming and J lost 6 bases, with 9 bases between them. CDR1 and CDR2 (germline): PRHDT, FYEKMQ (reference sequence). Here the CDR3 reads CASSLGGLGEQYF. The CDR3 coding sequence is TGTGCCAGCAGCTTAGGGGGGCTCGGCGAGCAGTACTTC.

In this sample, this clone turned up once. This chain connects TRBV6-4 to TRBJ2-7, with D unclear. V lost 5 bases and J 5 bases, leaving 25 bases between the germline ends. The CDR3 consists of 17 residues. CDR1 is MRHNA and CDR2 is SNTAGT in the germline V gene. The chain's CDR3 is CASSPKYVDREPNEQYF. As DNA, the CDR3 is TGTGCCAGCAGTCCAAAATACGTCGACCGAGAACCGAACGAGCAGTACTTC.

The CDR3 reads CASSVVDSGQPQHF. The CDR3, as DNA: TGTGCCAGCAGCGTAGTAGACAGCGGACAGCCCCAGCATTTT. This sequence joins TRBV9 and TRBJ1-5; D is possibly TRBD1 (5 bases). Germline CDR1 is SGDLS and CDR2 is YYNGEE. V lost 0 bases and J lost 7, with 11 bases in between. The CDR3 loop spans 14 amino acids. Drawing the rest from reference TRBV9 and TRBJ1-5, the complete variable domain is DSGVTQTPKHLITATGQRVTLRCSPRSGDLSVYWYQQSLDQGLQFLIQYYNGEERAKGNILERFSAQQFPDLHSELNLSSLELGDSALYFCASSVVDSGQPQHFGDGTRLSIL.

This clone was observed a single time. The gene calls are TRBV27 and TRBJ1-1, with unresolved D. Germline lookup yields CDR1 MNHEY and CDR2 SMNVEV (reference sequence). The CDR3 runs to 13 residues. V was shortened by 2 bases and J by 0 bases, with 4 bases between the two germline ends. The CDR3 sequence: CASSLLLNTEAFF. CDR3 DNA sequence: TGTGCCAGCAGTTTACTTTTGAACACTGAAGCTTTCTTT.

CDR3 residues: CASGTGTYEQYF. CDR3 coding DNA: TGTGCCAGCGGGACGGGGACCTACGAGCAGTACTTC. The chain links TRBV6-5 to TRBJ2-7; D might be TRBD1 or TRBD2, each matching 5 bases. The CDR3 has 12 residues. V lost 8 bases and J 2 bases, leaving 10 bases between the germline ends. Germline assignment: CDR1 MNHEY and CDR2 SVGAGI.